The sequence of this T cell receptor (beta chain) was determined in a study of beta chain features in type 1 diabetes. The study's findings and limits: TCRB CDR3 length was moderately but significantly reduced in all four CD4+ subsets of Type 1 diabetes patients. Sampled from patients, naive, central memory and Treg TCRB repertoires appeared more similar than those sampled from healthy donors. VDJ junctions from patients with type 1 diabetes contained fewer insertions and more deletions.

Reverse transcription of all isolated RNA meant that expressed TCRB transcripts were sequenced. Measured with immunoSEQ multiplex PCR; TCRdb has only the in-frame clones, and not every one. The sample lists some 350,000 clones; less than 15% were seen once. Worth noting for this clone: No antigen is known for it.

A heparinised blood draw that averaged about 100 mL was obtained once from each donor. Central memory, naive, regulatory and stem cell-like memory CD4+ cells were sorted by CD45RO/CCR7/CD25/CD127/CD95/CD27. V was pared by 0 bases and J by 4 bases, with 5 bases of the junction left unmatched. The CDR3 sequence is 16 residues long. Germline V lookup: CDR1 MNHEY, CDR2 SVGAGI. The V and J genes are TRBV6-5 and TRBJ2-1; TRBD2 matches at 8 bases. Sequencing was performed on naive CD4+ T cells from blood. The sequence was collected from a woman between 18 and 29 years old with type 1 diabetes. The CDR3 DNA follows: TGTGCCAGCAGTTACTCCCCAGCGGGAGATTACAATGAGCAGTTCTTC. Residues: CASSYSPAGDYNEQFF.